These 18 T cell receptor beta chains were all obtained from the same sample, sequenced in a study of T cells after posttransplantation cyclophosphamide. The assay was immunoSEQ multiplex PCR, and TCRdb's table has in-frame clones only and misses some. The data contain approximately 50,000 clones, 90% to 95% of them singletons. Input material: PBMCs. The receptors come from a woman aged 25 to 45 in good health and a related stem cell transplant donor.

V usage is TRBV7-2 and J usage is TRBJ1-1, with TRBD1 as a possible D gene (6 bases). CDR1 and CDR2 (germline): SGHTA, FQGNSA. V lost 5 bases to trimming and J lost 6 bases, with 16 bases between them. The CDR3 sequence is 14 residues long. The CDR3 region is CASSERGGRAEAFF. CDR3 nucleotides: TGTGCCAGCAGCGAGCGAGGGGGGAGGGCTGAAGCTTTCTTT.

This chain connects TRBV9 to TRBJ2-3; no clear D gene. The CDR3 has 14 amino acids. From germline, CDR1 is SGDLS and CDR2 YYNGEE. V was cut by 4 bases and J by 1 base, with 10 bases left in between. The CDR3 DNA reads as TGTGCCAGCAGCCTTGAACAGCGCACAGATACGCAGTATTTT. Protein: CASSLEQRTDTQYF.

CDR3 sequence reads: CASSQERRYGYTF. The CDR3 DNA sequence: TGCGCCAGCAGCCAAGAGAGGAGATACGGCTACACCTTC. This chain joins TRBV4-3 and TRBJ1-2; unclear D gene. V was shortened by 0 bases and J by 8 bases, with 10 bases between the two germline ends. CDR3 length: 13 residues. Germline V CDR1 and CDR2: LGHNA, YSLEER.

The CDR3 sequence: CASSPGLAPHGELFF. The DNA for the CDR3 is TGTGCCAGCAGCCCGGGACTAGCCCCCCACGGGGAGCTGTTTTTT. The genes are TRBV2 and TRBJ2-2; TRBD2 matches at 9 bases. Germline trimming cut 6 bases from V and 7 bases from J; bases unmatched to any gene: 9. Germline V CDR1 and CDR2: SNHLY, FYNNEI. The CDR3 is 15 amino acids.

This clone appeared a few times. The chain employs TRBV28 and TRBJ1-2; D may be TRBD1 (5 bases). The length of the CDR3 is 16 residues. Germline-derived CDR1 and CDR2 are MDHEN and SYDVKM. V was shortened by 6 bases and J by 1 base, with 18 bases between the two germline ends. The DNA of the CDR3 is TGTGCCAGCAGCTCTCCGGGGGGGTCTTATAACTATGGCTACACCTTC. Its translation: CASSSPGGSYNYGYTF.

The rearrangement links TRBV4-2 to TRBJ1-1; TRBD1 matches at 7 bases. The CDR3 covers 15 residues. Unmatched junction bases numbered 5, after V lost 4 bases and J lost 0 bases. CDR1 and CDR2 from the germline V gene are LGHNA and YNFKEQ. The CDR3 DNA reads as TGTGCCAGCAGCCTAGGACAGGCAATGAACACTGAAGCTTTCTTT. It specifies CASSLGQAMNTEAFF.

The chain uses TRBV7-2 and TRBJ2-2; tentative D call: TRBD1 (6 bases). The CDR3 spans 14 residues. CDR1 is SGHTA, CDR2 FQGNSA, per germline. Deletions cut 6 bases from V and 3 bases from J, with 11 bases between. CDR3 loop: CASSWDTYTGELFF. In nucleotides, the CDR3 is TGTGCCAGCAGTTGGGACACTTACACCGGGGAGCTGTTTTTT.

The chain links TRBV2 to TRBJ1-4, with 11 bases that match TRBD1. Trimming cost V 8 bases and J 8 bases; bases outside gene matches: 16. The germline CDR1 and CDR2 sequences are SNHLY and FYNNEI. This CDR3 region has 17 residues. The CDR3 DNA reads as TGTGCCAGCCAGGACAGGGGGCCAAGTTCGTCTGGAGAAAAACTGTTTTTT. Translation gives CASQDRGPSSSGEKLFF.

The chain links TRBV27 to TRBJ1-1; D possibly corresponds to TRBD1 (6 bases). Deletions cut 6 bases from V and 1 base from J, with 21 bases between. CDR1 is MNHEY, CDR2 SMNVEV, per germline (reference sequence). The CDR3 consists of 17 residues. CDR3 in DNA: TGTGCCAGCAGCCTCGTACAGGGCAAGAGGAAGAACACTGAAGCTTTCTTT. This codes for CASSLVQGKRKNTEAFF.

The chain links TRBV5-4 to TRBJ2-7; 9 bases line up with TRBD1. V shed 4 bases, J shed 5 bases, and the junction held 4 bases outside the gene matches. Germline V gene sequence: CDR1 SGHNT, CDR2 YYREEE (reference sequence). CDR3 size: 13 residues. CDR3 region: CASSQQGAHEQYF. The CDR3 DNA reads TGTGCCAGCAGCCAACAGGGGGCCCACGAGCAGTACTTC.

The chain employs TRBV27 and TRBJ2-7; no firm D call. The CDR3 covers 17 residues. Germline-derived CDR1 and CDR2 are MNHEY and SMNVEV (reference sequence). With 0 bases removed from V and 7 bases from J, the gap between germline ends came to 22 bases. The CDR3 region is CASSLSGRFFVLSEQYF. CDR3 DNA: TGTGCCAGCAGTTTATCAGGCAGGTTCTTCGTACTTAGTGAGCAGTACTTC.

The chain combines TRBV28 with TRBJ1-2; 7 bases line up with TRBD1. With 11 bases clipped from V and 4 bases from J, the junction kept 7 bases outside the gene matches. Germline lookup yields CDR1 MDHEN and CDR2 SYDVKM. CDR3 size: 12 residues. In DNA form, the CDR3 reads TGTGCCGCCCGACAGGGTGGCTATGGCTACACCTTC. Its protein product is CAARQGGYGYTF.

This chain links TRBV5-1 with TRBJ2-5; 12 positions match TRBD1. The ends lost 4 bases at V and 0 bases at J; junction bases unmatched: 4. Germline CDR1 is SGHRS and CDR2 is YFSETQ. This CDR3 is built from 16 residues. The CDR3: CASSLGTGGDQETQYF. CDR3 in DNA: TGCGCCAGCAGCCTCGGGACAGGGGGCGACCAAGAGACCCAGTACTTC.

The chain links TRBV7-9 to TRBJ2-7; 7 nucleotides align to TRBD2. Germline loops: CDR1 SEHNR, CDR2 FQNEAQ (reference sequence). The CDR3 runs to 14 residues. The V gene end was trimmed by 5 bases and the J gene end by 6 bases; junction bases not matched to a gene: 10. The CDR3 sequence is CASSPSLASGEQYF. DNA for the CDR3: TGTGCCAGCAGCCCTTCACTAGCGTCGGGCGAGCAGTACTTC. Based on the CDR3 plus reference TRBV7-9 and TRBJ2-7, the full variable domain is DTGVSQNPRHKITKRGQNVTFRCDPISEHNRLYWYRQTLGQGPEFLTYFQNEAQLEKSRLLSDRFSAERPKGSFSTLEIQRTEQGDSAMYLCASSPSLASGEQYFGPGTRLTVT.

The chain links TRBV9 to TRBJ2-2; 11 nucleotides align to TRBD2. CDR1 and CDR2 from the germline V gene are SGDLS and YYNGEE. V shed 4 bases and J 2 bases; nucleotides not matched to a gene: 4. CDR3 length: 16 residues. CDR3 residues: CASSPLAGGNTGELFF. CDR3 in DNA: TGTGCCAGCAGCCCCCTAGCGGGGGGTAACACCGGGGAGCTGTTTTTT.

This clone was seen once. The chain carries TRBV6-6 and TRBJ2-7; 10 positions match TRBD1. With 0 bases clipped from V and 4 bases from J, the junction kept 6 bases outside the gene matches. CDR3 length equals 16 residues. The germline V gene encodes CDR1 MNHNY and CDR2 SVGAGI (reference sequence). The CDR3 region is CASSYSGDRGQYEQYF. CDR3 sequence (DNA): TGTGCCAGCAGTTACTCGGGGGACAGGGGTCAGTACGAGCAGTACTTC.

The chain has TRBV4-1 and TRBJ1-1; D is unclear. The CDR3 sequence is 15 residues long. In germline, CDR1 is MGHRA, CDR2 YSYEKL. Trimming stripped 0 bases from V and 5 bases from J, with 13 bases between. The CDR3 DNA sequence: TGCGCCAGCAGCCAAGATCTTGTCTCGGGAACTGAAGCTTTCTTT. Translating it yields CASSQDLVSGTEAFF.

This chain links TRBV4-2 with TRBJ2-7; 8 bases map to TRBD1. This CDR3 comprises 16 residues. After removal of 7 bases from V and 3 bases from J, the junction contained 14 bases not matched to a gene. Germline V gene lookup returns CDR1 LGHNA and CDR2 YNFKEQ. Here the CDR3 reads CASTLNAGQGDYEQYF. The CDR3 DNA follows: TGTGCCAGCACTTTAAATGCAGGACAGGGAGACTACGAGCAGTACTTC.